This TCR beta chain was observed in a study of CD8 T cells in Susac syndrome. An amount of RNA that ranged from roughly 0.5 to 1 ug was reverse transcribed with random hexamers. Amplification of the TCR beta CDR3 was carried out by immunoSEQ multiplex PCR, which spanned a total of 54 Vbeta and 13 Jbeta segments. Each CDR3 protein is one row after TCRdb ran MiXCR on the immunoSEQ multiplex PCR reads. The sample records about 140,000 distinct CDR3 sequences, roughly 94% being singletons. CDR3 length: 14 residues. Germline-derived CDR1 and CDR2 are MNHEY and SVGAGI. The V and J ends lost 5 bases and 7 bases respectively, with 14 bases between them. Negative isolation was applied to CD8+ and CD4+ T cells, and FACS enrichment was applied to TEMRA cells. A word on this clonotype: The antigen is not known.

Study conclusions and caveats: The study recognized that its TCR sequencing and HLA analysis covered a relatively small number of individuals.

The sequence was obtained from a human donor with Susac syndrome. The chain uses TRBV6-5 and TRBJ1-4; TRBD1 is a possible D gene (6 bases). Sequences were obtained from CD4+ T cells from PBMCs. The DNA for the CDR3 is TGTGCCAGCAGTCCCCTACAGGGTGGTGAAAAACTGTTTTTT. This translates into CASSPLQGGEKLFF.